The 6 T cell receptor beta chains below come from one sample, sequenced in a study of vaccination effects on CD4 cells after COVID-19 (dated by TCRdb to between 2021 and 2024). Library creation used the immunoSEQ multiplex PCR assay. This immuneACCESS table, as held by TCRdb, lists in-frame sequences with V and J called but not all clones. Of the missing ones, under half trace to an unresolved V gene in checked studies; the others have no known cause. The sample table shows around 71,000 clones, and approximately 79% are seen once. The ten largest clonotypes hold approximately 3.8% of the sample. These TCRs' antigens remain unknown. In the ViraFEST assay, PBMC were stimulated with viral peptide pools, and TCR sequencing was then used to find antigen-specific CD4+ T cell clonotypes based on their expansion. After around eleven days of culture, CD4+ T cells were isolated with the EasySep CD4+ T cell isolation kit. None of the healthy vaccine recipients had a prior SARS-CoV-2 infection, which was confirmed by nucleocapsid antibody tests that came back negative both before and after vaccination.

Sequenced here: CD4+ T cells from PBMCs cultured with HCoV-OC43 spike peptides, sampled before COVID-19 vaccination. Taken with the paper, the label for cell subset or site translates to: HCoV-OC43 spike overlapping peptide pool stimulation. The source is a human donor who received a COVID-19 vaccine.

The gene calls are TRBV14 and TRBJ2-2; D perhaps matches TRBD2 (6 bases). The CDR3 extends over 13 amino acids. The germline V gene encodes CDR1 SGHDN and CDR2 FVKESK. The V end was cut by 1 base, the J end by 13 bases, with 13 bases between. This CDR3 reads CASSQGAGFALFF. In DNA form, the CDR3 reads TGTGCCAGCAGCCAAGGGGCGGGATTTGCGCTGTTTTTT.

The chain recombines TRBV6-1 with TRBJ2-7, with 7 bases that match TRBD1. Germline V CDR1 and CDR2: MNHNS, SASEGT. The J segment lost 0 bases and the V segment lost 2 bases, leaving 4 bases of the junction unmatched. This CDR3 is built from 15 residues. CDR3 DNA: TGTGCCAGCAGTGAACCGAGACAGGGCTCCTACGAGCAGTACGTC. Its protein product is CASSEPRQGSYEQYV.

CDR3 sequence reads: CASTTGATIEKLFF. In nucleotides, the CDR3 is TGCGCCAGCACCACCGGGGCGACGATTGAAAAACTGTTTTTT. The chain joins TRBV5-1 to TRBJ1-4; D is possibly TRBD1 (5 bases). The CDR3 totals 14 residues. Trimming pared 6 bases from V and 7 bases from J, leaving 16 bases between. Germline CDR1 is SGHRS and CDR2 is YFSETQ.

The gene calls are TRBV28 and TRBJ1-1; TRBD1 matches at 10 bases. With V trimmed by 7 bases and J by 5 bases, 10 bases remained unmatched. Germline CDR1 is MDHEN and CDR2 is SYDVKM. The CDR3 spans 15 residues. The chain's CDR3 is CASTSDRGRETEAFF. The CDR3 nucleotides are TGTGCCAGCACTTCGGACAGGGGGAGAGAAACTGAAGCTTTCTTT. The variable domain in full, with the rest retrieved from reference TRBV28 and TRBJ1-1, is DVKVTQSSRYLVKRTGEKVFLECVQDMDHENMFWYRQDPGLGLRLIYFSYDVKMKEKGDIPEGYSVSREKKERFSLILESASTNQTSMYLCASTSDRGRETEAFFGQGTRLTVV.

The chain couples TRBV6-4 to TRBJ1-1, with a tentative D call TRBD1 (6 bases). The V gene lost 5 bases and the J gene lost 4 bases, with 11 bases spanning the gap. The CDR3 covers 13 residues. Looked up from germline, CDR1 is MRHNA and CDR2 is SNTAGT. The CDR3 spells CASSTGMTTEAFF. As DNA, the CDR3 is TGTGCCAGCAGTACAGGGATGACCACTGAAGCTTTCTTT.

This chain joins TRBV30 and TRBJ1-1, with D perhaps TRBD1 (5 bases). In germline, CDR1 is GTSNPN, CDR2 SVGIG (reference sequence). The CDR3 runs 13 residues. Trimming shortened V by 3 bases and J by 5 bases, and 13 bases separated the two germline ends. The CDR3 region has the DNA TGTGCCTGGAGAGAACAACAGGTGACTGAAGCTTTCTTT. It yields the protein CAWREQQVTEAFF.